This TCR beta chain was recovered during a study of post-analysis software for immune sequencing data (dated by TCRdb to between 2014 and 2017). About the study as a whole: Disease courses on record covered relapsing-remitting, secondary progressive and progressive-relapsing multiple sclerosis, though some patients had no subtype annotation. A subset of samples was prepared in parallel using single-end sample barcoding, then pooled and co-amplified after Illumina adapter ligation. The multiple sclerosis patient repertoires were compared with ten to eleven previously published healthy control repertoires from donors aged roughly 6 to 25 years. What the work shows at the level of the full study, not this receptor alone: The control group was slightly older than the multiple sclerosis patient group. Direct clustering with F measure showed strong co-clustering of samples prepared in the same batch, prompting a batch-effect correction. Multiple sclerosis patients had significantly lower normalized Chao1 diversity than controls, a result that suggests substantial peripheral T-cell clonal expansion. Significantly higher frequencies in patients than in controls were found for roughly 5 TRBV segments, including TRBV5-6, TRBV5-1 and TRBV20-1.

To demonstrate the VDJtools post-analysis software, TCR beta repertoires were profiled from the peripheral blood of about a dozen young patients with multiple sclerosis. Multiple sclerosis patients were children and adolescents aged roughly 6 to 16 years. Libraries were prepared through PCR. Instrument used: Illumina HiSeq 2500. Unique molecular identifiers were incorporated into TCR beta cDNA libraries to reduce PCR and sequencing biases. Roughly 500,000 cDNA molecules were obtained per 1 to 10 million input T cells, so each molecule approximated one T cell. The same protocol used for the earlier healthy control dataset was applied to prepare and sequence the patient libraries. Within a given batch, samples were prepared together, multiplexed and sequenced on the same HiSeq lane. The original methods were these. Raw barcoded reads were processed with MIGEC, and single-read molecular identifier groups were discarded before consensus assembly and CDR3 extraction. Clonotype tables were post-analysed with VDJtools, normalizing diversity by down-sampling all datasets to the smallest sample size. Repertoire overlap clustering matched CDR3 amino acid but not nucleotide sequences to correct batch-related cross-sample contamination. TCRdb itself trimmed the public reads at Q25 with fastp, ran MiXCR and retained productive beta chains. Merged by CDR3 protein, the rows form single entries marked with the most common genes and DNA. The V and J calls and clone size come from TCRdb's table, not from the authors' own analysis. The table for this sample lists 600,000 to 700,000 distinct CDR3 sequences; 55% to 70% of them were counted only once. 10% to 12% of the sample comes from the top ten.

Concerning this clonotype: What antigen it recognizes has not been identified. The input lacks base qualities; no much larger clone sits a single base away.

From its cysteine to its phenylalanine, the CDR3 spans 13 amino acids. Only the CDR3 DNA stays, 39 bases, in frame from base 1. From a lookup of the germline V gene, CDR1 and CDR2 are MNHEY and SVGEGT. Trimming at the junction amounts to 2 bases on V and 6 bases on J, and the germline ends lie 11 bases apart. What was sequenced was blood. In this chain, TRBV6-2 or TRBV6-3 is recombined with TRBJ2-7; the D segment cannot be called with confidence. This clonotype originated in a girl aged 2 to 9 with multiple sclerosis. The CDR3 sequence is CASSYRTSPEQYF. In nucleotide form, the sequence is TGTGCCAGCAGTTACCGGACGTCCCCCGAGCAGTACTTC.